The 5 T cell receptor beta chains presented below share a single source sample, sequenced in a study of T cells in Graves' hyperthyroidism and ophthalmopathy. The CDR3 regions of TCR beta were amplified from RNA transcripts. The HTBI primer set served for first-round RT-PCR of the TCR CDR3. MiXCR, run by TCRdb on the multiplex PCR reads, gives a single entry per CDR3 protein. The sample lists about 500,000 distinct CDR3 sequences; roughly a sixth were seen once. Sequencing was done on a sample of blood. Receptor source: a young woman with Graves' ophthalmopathy.

The table lists this clonotype with many counts. The chain uses TRBV6-2 or TRBV6-3 and TRBJ2-5; TRBD1 matches 7 bases. There are 15 residues in the CDR3. The germline V gene encodes CDR1 MNHEY and CDR2 SVGEGT. V gave up 4 bases and J gave up 4 bases; unmatched junction bases: 9. The CDR3 bases are TGTGCCAGCAGTTCCAGACAGGGTGGGCGAGAGACCCAGTACTTC. Amino acids: CASSSRQGGRETQYF.

Notes on this clonotype: Since a much larger clone is just one base distant, this may be a read error. V usage is TRBV12-5 and J usage is TRBJ2-1, with 10 bases aligning to TRBD2. The J call is uncertain, as TRBJ2-7 better fits the DNA end. The CDR3 has 16 residues. The germline V gene encodes CDR1 LGHNT and CDR2 FRNRAP. The CDR3 DNA reads TGTGCTAGTGGTTTCGAAGCGGGAGGGCTGGGGAATGAGCAGTACTTC. Translated: CASGFEAGGLGNEQYF.

This clonotype was counted a few times. This rearrangement joins TRBV7-9 to TRBJ1-4, with 8 bases lining up with TRBD1. V shed 1 base, J shed 8 bases, and the junction held 6 bases outside the gene matches. The CDR3 consists of 15 residues. The germline V gene has CDR1 SEHNR and CDR2 FQNEAQ (reference sequence). The CDR3 spells CASSLVAGGSEKLFF. CDR3 coding DNA: TGTGCCAGCAGCTTAGTAGCAGGGGGCAGCGAAAAACTGTTTTTT.

Remarks on this clonotype: One end of the junction fails to match germline, which may point to a read error. The chain has TRBV5-6 and TRBJ2-5; perhaps TRBD2 as D (6 bases). CDR3 length equals 15 residues. CDR1 is SGHDT and CDR2 is YYEEEE in the germline V gene. The CDR3, as DNA: TGTGCCAGCAGCTGGGAGGTAACCCCACAAGGGACCCAGTACTTC. It yields the protein CASSWEVTPQGTQYF.

The rearrangement links TRBV4-2 to TRBJ2-3, with D uncertain. This CDR3 contains 14 residues. Germline lookup yields CDR1 LGHNA and CDR2 YNFKEQ. V was shortened by 0 bases and J by 3 bases, with 7 bases between the two germline ends. The CDR3 DNA reads TGTGCCAGCAGCCAAGAAATAGAGACAGATACGCAGTATTTT. Amino acid sequence: CASSQEIETDTQYF.